This is a list of T cell receptor beta chains from one sample in a study of cytomegalovirus exposure and HLA in healthy donors. The protocol was immunoSEQ multiplex PCR, while the TCRdb copy is restricted to in-frame clones and leaves out a portion. The sample yields approximately 190,000 clones, approximately 84% seen once. Sample: PBMCs. The receptors stem from a man aged 45-60 years in good health and CMV-seronegative. CDR3s include the opening cysteine and the closing phenylalanine or tryptophan. The D gene is left open where the match is weak. Not all rows give a size; the values are once, few, many and, for expanded clones, a class.

clone_size	j_call	d_call	v_call	cdr3_nt	cdr3_aa
few	TRBJ2-2	TRBD1	TRBV9	TGTGCCAGCAGCAAACAGGGGAGTGGAAACACCGGGGAGCTGTTTTTT	CASSKQGSGNTGELFF
few	TRBJ2-5	.	TRBV5-1	TGCGCCAGCAGCTCAGCGGGACAAAACCAAGAGACCCAGTACTTC	CASSSAGQNQETQYF
.	TRBJ2-7	TRBD1	TRBV6-1	TGTGCCAGCAGTCCTAACGGACAGGGCCCTAGCGAGCAGTACTTC	CASSPNGQGPSEQYF
.	TRBJ1-6	.	TRBV6-5	TGTGCCAGCATGGTACAGGGTCCCTATAATTCACCCCTCCACTTT	CASMVQGPYNSPLHF
.	TRBJ2-7	TRBD1	TRBV19	TGTGCCAGTAGCAGGGACAGGGGCTCCTACGAGCAGTACTTC	CASSRDRGSYEQYF
.	TRBJ2-7	.	TRBV2	TGTGCCAGCACCTCCGGGACTCCCTTCGGCGAGCAGTACTTC	CASTSGTPFGEQYF
.	TRBJ2-2	TRBD2	TRBV7-8	TGTGCCAGCAGCTTAGCGCGTAGCGGGGGACACCGACATACCGGGGAGCTGTTTTTT	CASSLARSGGHRHTGELFF
few	TRBJ1-4	TRBD1	TRBV27	TGTGCCAGCAGTTTCCGATGGACAGGGGGGTATGAAAAACTGTTTTTT	CASSFRWTGGYEKLFF
.	TRBJ1-2	.	TRBV7-9	TGTGCCAGCAGCTGGTTAGCTAACGGCTACACCTTC	CASSWLANGYTF
.	TRBJ1-1	TRBD1	TRBV4-1	TGCGCCAGCAGCCGGATACTGGGACAGAAGAACACTGAAGCTTTCTTT	CASSRILGQKNTEAFF
.	TRBJ1-1	.	TRBV5-1	TGCGCCAGCAGCTTGGACCTGGGGGCGGGTGCTGAAGCTTTCTTT	CASSLDLGAGAEAFF
once	TRBJ2-2	.	TRBV7-9	TGTGCCAGCAGCGCCGCTCTAGTGGTATCCACCGGGGAGCTGTTTTTT	CASSAALVVSTGELFF
once	TRBJ2-1	TRBD2	TRBV7-9	TGTTCCAGCAGCTCACTCGGGAGCGGGGGGACTATCTCCTACAATGAGCAGTTCTTC	CSSSSLGSGGTISYNEQFF
few	TRBJ1-3	.	TRBV5-1	TGCGCCAGCAGCTTGGCCGCGTTCGGAAACACCATATATTTT	CASSLAAFGNTIYF
.	TRBJ2-3	.	TRBV15	TGTGCCACCAGCAGCACACAGGGTATTCCCCCAGATACGCAGTATTTT	CATSSTQGIPPDTQYF
.	TRBJ2-7	.	TRBV10-3	TGTGCCATCAGTGAGTCGTACCACGAGCAGTACTTC	CAISESYHEQYF
.	TRBJ2-5	.	TRBV7-2	TGTGCCAGCAGCTTCGGACATCAGACAGAGACCCAGTACTTC	CASSFGHQTETQYF
.	TRBJ1-1	.	TRBV18	TGTGCCAGCTCACCGGCAGGGATGAACACTGAAGCTTTCTTT	CASSPAGMNTEAFF
.	TRBJ1-1	.	TRBV2	TGTGCCAGCAGACAGAACACTGAAGCTTTCTTT	CASRQNTEAFF
few	TRBJ1-4	.	TRBV10-3	TGTGCCATCAGTGAGTCTCCTCGGACAGTCTGGAACTTT	CAISESPRTVWNF
.	TRBJ1-2	.	TRBV5-1	TGCGCCAGCAGCCGGGACACGGGCTATGGCTACACCTTC	CASSRDTGYGYTF
.	TRBJ1-1	TRBD1	TRBV7-2	TGTGCCAGCAGCCTTCGGACAGGCTTGAGCACTGAAGCTTTCTTT	CASSLRTGLSTEAFF
.	TRBJ1-2	TRBD1	TRBV14	TGTGCCAGCAGCCAAGAGGGACAGATATATGGCTACACCTTC	CASSQEGQIYGYTF
few	TRBJ2-3	TRBD1	TRBV2	TGTGCCAGCAGTGAAGGACAGGGACACACAGATACGCAGTATTTT	CASSEGQGHTDTQYF
few	TRBJ1-1	.	TRBV5-4	TGTGCCAGCAGCTTCGCCGGGGGGGACACTGAAGCTTTCTTT	CASSFAGGDTEAFF
.	TRBJ1-2	.	TRBV7-9	TGTTCCAGCAGCTCACCAGCGAGGAGGTATGGCTACACCTTC	CSSSSPARRYGYTF
.	TRBJ2-7	.	TRBV4-1	TGCGCCAGCTCTCATAGAGGGCAGAACTACGAGCAGTACTTC	CASSHRGQNYEQYF
few	TRBJ2-3	.	TRBV4-1	TGCGCCAGCAGCCAGATGGGGGGAGATACGCAGTATTTT	CASSQMGGDTQYF
few	TRBJ1-2	.	TRBV6-5	TGTGCCAGCAGTTACTCGACCCTGGGGGGCTATGGCTACACCTTC	CASSYSTLGGYGYTF
few	TRBJ1-5	.	TRBV30	TGTGCCTGGAGTCCCCCTGGGGCGGGCAATCAGCCCCAGCATTTT	CAWSPPGAGNQPQHF
once	TRBJ2-7	TRBD2	TRBV13	TGTGCCAGCAGCTTAGCGGGGGGGGGAACCTACGAGCAGTACTTC	CASSLAGGGTYEQYF
.	TRBJ1-1	.	TRBV7-9	TGTGCCAGCACGGACTTGGGAGACACTGAAGCTTTCTTT	CASTDLGDTEAFF
.	TRBJ2-1	.	TRBV11-2	TGTGCCAGCAGCTTAGGAGCAAGTTACAATGAGCAGTTCTTC	CASSLGASYNEQFF
.	TRBJ2-7	.	TRBV7-2	TGTGCCAGCAGCTTTAACCGGGCCTACGAGCAGTACTTC	CASSFNRAYEQYF
.	TRBJ2-2	TRBD1	TRBV5-1	TGCGCCAGCAGCGATGGGACAGGGGTTGCCCAGAACACCGGGGAGCTGTTTTTT	CASSDGTGVAQNTGELFF
.	TRBJ1-2	.	TRBV6-5	TGTGCCAGCAGCATCGACCAGGGGCGGTCGTATGGCTACACCTTC	CASSIDQGRSYGYTF
.	TRBJ2-7	TRBD2	TRBV5-8	TGTGCCAGCAGCGGGACTAGCGGGGGAACCTACGAGCAGTACTTC	CASSGTSGGTYEQYF
.	TRBJ1-5	.	TRBV2	TGTGCCAGCAGTGAAGAGACAGCCAATCAGCCCCAGCATTTT	CASSEETANQPQHF
.	TRBJ1-2	.	TRBV7-9	TGTTCCAGCAGCTTAGTTGGCAAACAGGAAGGCTACACCTTC	CSSSLVGKQEGYTF
.	TRBJ2-7	TRBD1	TRBV7-8	TGTGCCAGCAGTTCCGGGACAGGGGCCTACGAGCAGTACTTC	CASSSGTGAYEQYF
once	TRBJ2-7	.	TRBV6-6	TGTGCCAGCAGTACACGGTGGCGGAAAGCCTACGAGCAGTACTTC	CASSTRWRKAYEQYF
.	TRBJ2-6	.	TRBV25-1	TGTGCCAGCAGTGAACCCGGCTCTGGGGCCAACGTCCTGACTTTC	CASSEPGSGANVLTF
.	TRBJ1-2	.	TRBV9	TGTGCCAGCAGCGTAGGCGAGTCTAACTATGGCTACACCTTC	CASSVGESNYGYTF
.	TRBJ2-1	.	TRBV23-1	TGCGCCAGCAGCGAGAAAGAGCAGTTCTTC	CASSEKEQFF
once	TRBJ2-2	.	TRBV11-2	TGTGCCAGCAGCTTGTATAGCGGTCCCGGGGAGCTGTTTTTT	CASSLYSGPGELFF
.	TRBJ1-3	.	TRBV6-5	TGTGCCAGCAATCAGGGAAACACCATATATTTT	CASNQGNTIYF
.	TRBJ2-1	TRBD1	TRBV7-2	TGTGCCAGCAGCTCCGACAGGGGTAGTTACAATGAGCAGTTCTTC	CASSSDRGSYNEQFF
.	TRBJ2-2	.	TRBV7-2	TGTGCCGCGAGCGTACAGGGATCCCCCGGGGAGCTGTTTTTT	CAASVQGSPGELFF
.	TRBJ2-6	.	TRBV19	TGTGCCACCGGATCTAGCTCTGGGGCCAACGTCCTGACTTTC	CATGSSSGANVLTF
.	TRBJ2-3	TRBD2	TRBV25-1	TGTGCCAGCAGTGATGGGGGGGCAGATACGCAGTATTTT	CASSDGGADTQYF